This entry is about one T cell receptor (beta chain). Per the original methods: For the immunoSEQ data, sequences were junction-only without quality scores, so filtering differed. The protocol was immunoSEQ multiplex PCR, while the TCRdb copy is restricted to in-frame clones and leaves out a portion. V and J calls and clone size follow that table, whereas D and trimming were derived from the DNA. The sample records about 480,000 clones, roughly 78% being singletons. Donors included only healthy HIV-negative adults lacking recent acute infections or vaccinations. This specimen comes from a study of shared clonotypes between healthy human individuals. Trimming stripped 1 base from V and 12 bases from J, with 19 bases between. The CDR3 runs to 15 residues. The germline V gene has CDR1 SGHDN and CDR2 FVKESK.

The origin of this receptor is a woman in her thirties or forties in good health. Some clones in this sample may be carry-over from other donors' samples. Sequencing input: PBMCs. The chain carries TRBV14 and TRBJ2-1; D possibly corresponds to TRBD2 (6 bases). The CDR3 sequence is CASSQAGVTSAGQFF. The CDR3 DNA is TGTGCCAGCAGCCAAGCGGGAGTAACTTCCGCAGGGCAGTTCTTC.